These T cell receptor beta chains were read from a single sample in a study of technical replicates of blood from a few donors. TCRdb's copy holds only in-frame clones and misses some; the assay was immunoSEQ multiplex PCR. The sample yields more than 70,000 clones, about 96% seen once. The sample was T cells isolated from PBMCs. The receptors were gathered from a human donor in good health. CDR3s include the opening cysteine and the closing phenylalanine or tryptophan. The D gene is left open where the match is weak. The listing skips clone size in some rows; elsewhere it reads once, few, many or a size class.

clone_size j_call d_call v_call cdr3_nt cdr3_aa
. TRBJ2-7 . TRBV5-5 TGTGCCAGCAGCTTTTTAGGACAGAGCTCCTACGAGCAGTACTTC CASSFLGQSSYEQYF
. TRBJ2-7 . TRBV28 TGTGCCAGCAGTTTCCCCCTACCACGCACCTGGAAAGACATCACCTCCTACGAGCAGTACTTC CASSFPLPRTWKDITSYEQYF
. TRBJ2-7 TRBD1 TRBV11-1 TGTGCCAGCAGACGCGGACAGGTCCCCTACGAGCAGTACTTC CASRRGQVPYEQYF
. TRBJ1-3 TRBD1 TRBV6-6 TGTGCCAGCAGAACAGGGGGCGCGGGTGAAAACACCATATATTTT CASRTGGAGENTIYF
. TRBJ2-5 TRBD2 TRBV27 TGTGCCAGCAGTTTATCGAAACTAGCGGGGGGGGTGGAGACCCAGTACTTC CASSLSKLAGGVETQYF
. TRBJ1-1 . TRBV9 TGTGCCAGCAGCGTAGGAGGGAGGAACACTGAAGCTTTCTTT CASSVGGRNTEAFF
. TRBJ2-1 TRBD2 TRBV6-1 TGTGCCAGCAGTGAAGCCCCGAGCCCACTAGCGGGAGGGAACTACAATGAGCAGTTCTTC CASSEAPSPLAGGNYNEQFF
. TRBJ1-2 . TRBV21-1 TGTGCCAGCAGCAAACAGGGGAGGGAGGACTGGGGCTATGGCTACACCTTC CASSKQGREDWGYGYTF
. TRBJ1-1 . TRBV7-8 TGTGCCAGCAGCTTACGGGGGAACACTGAAGCTTTCTTT CASSLRGNTEAFF
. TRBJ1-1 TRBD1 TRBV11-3 TGTGCCAGCAGCACTGGACAGGGGATGAACACTGAAGCTTTCTTT CASSTGQGMNTEAFF
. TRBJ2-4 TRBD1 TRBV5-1 TGCGCCAGCAGCTATGATCCGGGACAGGGAACAAACATTCAGTACTTC CASSYDPGQGTNIQYF
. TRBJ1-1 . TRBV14 TGTGCCAGCAGCCAAGTCAACGGGATTCAAGCTTTCTTT CASSQVNGIQAFF
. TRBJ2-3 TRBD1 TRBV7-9 TGTGCCAGCAGCAAACGGACAGGGAAAATAACAGATACGCAGTATTTT CASSKRTGKITDTQYF
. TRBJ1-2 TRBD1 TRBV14 TGTGCCAGCAGCACTATACTGGGACAGTCCTATGGCTACACCTTC CASSTILGQSYGYTF
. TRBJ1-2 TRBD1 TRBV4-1 TGCGCCAGCAGCCGCCACTACCAGGGGGCTTCGACGGGCTACACCTTC CASSRHYQGASTGYTF
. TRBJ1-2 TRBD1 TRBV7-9 TGTGCCAGTCCGATTGGGACAGGGGCCTATGGCTACACCTTC CASPIGTGAYGYTF
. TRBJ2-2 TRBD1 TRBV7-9 TGTGCCAGCAGCCCCCGAAATATACGACAGGGATTAACCGGGGAGCTGTTTTTT CASSPRNIRQGLTGELFF
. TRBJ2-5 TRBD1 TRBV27 TGTGCCAGCAGTTCCGACAGGGGGCACGGGACCCAGTACTTC CASSSDRGHGTQYF
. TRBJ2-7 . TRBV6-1 TGTGCCAGCCCTGGACCGGGATACGAGCAGTACTTC CASPGPGYEQYF
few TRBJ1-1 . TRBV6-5 TGTGCCAGCAGTTACTCGAGGGTAACTGAAGCTTTCTTT CASSYSRVTEAFF
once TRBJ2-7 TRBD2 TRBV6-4 TGTGCCAGCAGTGACCCAACTAGCGGTTCCTACGAGCAGTACTTC CASSDPTSGSYEQYF
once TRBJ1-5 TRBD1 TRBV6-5 TGTGCCAGCAGTCCACGACAGGGACCCAATCAGCCCCAGCATTTT CASSPRQGPNQPQHF
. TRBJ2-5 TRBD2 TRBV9 TGTGCCAGCAGCGCGGAGGGACTAGGGGGGGAGACCCAGTACTTC CASSAEGLGGETQYF
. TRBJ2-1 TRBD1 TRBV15 TGTGCCACCAGCAACGACAGGGGCTCCTACAATGAGCAGTTCTTC CATSNDRGSYNEQFF
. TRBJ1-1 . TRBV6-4 TGTGCCAGCAGGGCCGGGGTGAACACTGAAGCTTTCTTT CASRAGVNTEAFF
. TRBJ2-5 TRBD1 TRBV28 TGTGCCAGCAGTTTAGGCTTCGGGACAGGGGAAGAGACCCAGTACTTC CASSLGFGTGEETQYF
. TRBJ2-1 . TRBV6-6 TGTGCCAGCAGTTACCCCGACAGGCACAATGAGCAGTTCTTC CASSYPDRHNEQFF
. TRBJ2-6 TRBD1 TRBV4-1 TGCGCCAGCAGCCAACCCCGAATCCGGGACAGGGGGTCATCGGGGGCCAACGTCCTGACTTTC CASSQPRIRDRGSSGANVLTF
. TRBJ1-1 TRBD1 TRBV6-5 TGTGCCAGCAGTTCCGGGACAGGGCGGATGAACACTGAAGCTTTCTTT CASSSGTGRMNTEAFF
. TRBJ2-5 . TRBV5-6 TGTGCCAGCAGCTTCTTTGACAGTGTTGAGACCCAGTACTTC CASSFFDSVETQYF
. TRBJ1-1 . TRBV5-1 TGCGCCAGCAGCTTGGGTAGCGGACTGAACACTGAAGCTTTCTTT CASSLGSGLNTEAFF
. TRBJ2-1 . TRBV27 TGTGCCAGCAGTTTTGGAGCCCCATACAATGAGCAGTTCTTC CASSFGAPYNEQFF
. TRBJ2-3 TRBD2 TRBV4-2 TGTGCCAGCAGCCAAGATCAAGGACTAGCTCGCACAGATACGCAGTATTTT CASSQDQGLARTDTQYF
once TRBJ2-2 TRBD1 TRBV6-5 TGTGCCAGCACCCCGGGACAGGGGTTAACCGGGGAGCTGTTTTTT CASTPGQGLTGELFF
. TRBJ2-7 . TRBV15 TGTGCCACCAGGGGACTTTTAGGAGGGACCTACGAGCAGTACTTC CATRGLLGGTYEQYF
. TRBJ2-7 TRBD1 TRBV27 TGTGCCAGCAGCCGACAGGGGGTCCACGAGCAGTACTTC CASSRQGVHEQYF
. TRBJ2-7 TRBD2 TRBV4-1 TGCGCCAGCAGCCGAGGACTAGCGGGAGGGCAATCCTACGAGCAGTACTTC CASSRGLAGGQSYEQYF
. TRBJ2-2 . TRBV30 TGTGCCTGGCCTACGCCGAAAAATTGGACAGACCCGAACACCGGGGAGCTGTTTTTT CAWPTPKNWTDPNTGELFF
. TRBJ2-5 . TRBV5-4 TGTGCCAGCAGCTACCCGGAGGAGACCCAGTACTTC CASSYPEETQYF
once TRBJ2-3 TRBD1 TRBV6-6 TGTGCCAGCTGCCTGGGACAGTGGGACGGGTTCAATACGCAGTATTTT CASCLGQWDGFNTQYF
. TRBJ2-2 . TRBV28 TGTGCCAGCAGTTTAGTGACATACACCGGGGAGCTGTTTTTT CASSLVTYTGELFF
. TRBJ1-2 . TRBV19 TGTGCCGGTATTGACGGGGAGTTCTATGGCTACACCTTC CAGIDGEFYGYTF
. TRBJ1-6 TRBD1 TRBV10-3 TGTGCCATCAAACCTAGACAGGGGAGTAATTCACCCCTCCACTTT CAIKPRQGSNSPLHF
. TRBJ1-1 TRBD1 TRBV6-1 TGTGCCAGTCCGGGACAGGGAGTACTGAACACTGAAGCTTTCTTT CASPGQGVLNTEAFF
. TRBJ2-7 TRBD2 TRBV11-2 TGTGCCAGCAGCTTATTCGCGGGAGGTTACGAGCAGTACTTC CASSLFAGGYEQYF
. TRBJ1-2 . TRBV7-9 TGTGCCAGCAGCTTAGGTCTCGAGGATGGCTACACCTTC CASSLGLEDGYTF
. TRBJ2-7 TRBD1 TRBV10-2 TGCGCCAGCGGGACAGGTTCCTACGAGCAGTACTTC CASGTGSYEQYF
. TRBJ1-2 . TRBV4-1 TGCGCCAGCAGCCTGGGGAGGGGAACAGTAGACTATGGCTACACCTTC CASSLGRGTVDYGYTF
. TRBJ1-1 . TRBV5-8 TGTGCCAGCAGCTTTAGGAACACTGAAGCTTTCTTT CASSFRNTEAFF
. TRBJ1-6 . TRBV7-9 TGTGCCAGCAGCTCCCGCGGGAGGGGTTCACCCCTCCACTTT CASSSRGRGSPLHF
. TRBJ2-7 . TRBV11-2 TGTGCCAGCAGCTTAGATCTCTTAGGACTACACGAGCAGTACTTC CASSLDLLGLHEQYF